The clone carrying this T cell receptor beta chain has a handful of counts. This sample was taken from a study of T-cell memory formation after mild COVID-19. V was pared by 5 bases and J by 2 bases, with 18 bases between. There are 17 residues in the CDR3. Germline values: CDR1 LNHDA, CDR2 SQIVND (reference sequence). Using its own MiXCR run on the 5' RACE reads, TCRdb lists one record per CDR3 protein. The sample records 50,000 or so distinct CDR3 sequences, around a quarter being singletons. Material for sequencing was PBMCs or a T cell subset sorted from them (not recorded which). The chain recombines TRBV19 with TRBJ2-2, with D uncertain. The receptor was derived from a young man who had mild COVID-19 (a few samples of this study predate the infection). Cell type and time point are not known. The CDR3 region has the DNA TGTGCCAGTAGTGGTTTTATCCGACGGGTAAACACCGGGGAGCTGTTTTTT. It yields the protein CASSGFIRRVNTGELFF.